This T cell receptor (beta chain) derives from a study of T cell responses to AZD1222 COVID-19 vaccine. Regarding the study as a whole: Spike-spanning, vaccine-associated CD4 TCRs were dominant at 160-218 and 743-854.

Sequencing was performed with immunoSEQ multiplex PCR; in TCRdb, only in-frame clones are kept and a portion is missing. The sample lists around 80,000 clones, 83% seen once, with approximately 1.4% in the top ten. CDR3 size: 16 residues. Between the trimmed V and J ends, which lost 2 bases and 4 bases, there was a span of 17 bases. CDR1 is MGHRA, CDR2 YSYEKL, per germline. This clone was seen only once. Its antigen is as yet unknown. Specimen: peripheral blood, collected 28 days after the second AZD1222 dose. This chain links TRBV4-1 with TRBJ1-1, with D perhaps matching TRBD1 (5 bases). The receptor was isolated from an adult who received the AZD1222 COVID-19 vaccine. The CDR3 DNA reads TGCGCCAGCAGCCAAACTCTTAGCGGGGCGGGCACTGAAGCTTTCTTT. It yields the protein CASSQTLSGAGTEAFF.